The 22 T cell receptor beta chains below all came from one sample that was sequenced in a study of blood T cell repertoires in COVID-19. The repertoire was sequenced with immunoSEQ multiplex PCR; TCRdb's copy has only in-frame clones and lacks some. Here the sample spans more than 85,000 clones, 70% to 90% being singletons. The material sequenced was peripheral blood. The receptors stem from a woman aged 60-75 years with acute or convalescent COVID-19.

The chain uses TRBV6-6 and TRBJ1-2, with 10 nucleotides matching TRBD1. Losses at the gene ends were 6 bases for V and 3 bases for J; bases not matched to a gene: 10. CDR1 is MNHNY and CDR2 is SVGAGI in the germline V gene (reference sequence). The CDR3 loop spans 16 amino acids. CDR3 sequence: CASSSGTGDPHYGYTF. The CDR3 DNA reads TGTGCCAGCAGCTCCGGGACAGGGGATCCCCACTATGGCTACACCTTC.

The genes are TRBV28 and TRBJ1-2; TRBD1 aligns across 12 bases. CDR3 size: 14 residues. Germline V gene data show CDR1 as MDHEN and CDR2 as SYDVKM. The ends lost 7 bases at V and 5 bases at J; junction bases unmatched: 5. The CDR3 loop reads CASTLGQGAYGYTF. The DNA of the CDR3 is TGTGCCAGCACCCTGGGACAGGGGGCTTATGGCTACACCTTC.

The V call is TRBV2, the J call TRBJ1-2; D may be TRBD1 (5 bases). Germline CDR1 SNHLY, CDR2 FYNNEI. Trimming left V 2 bases short and J 12 bases short, with 19 bases between. This CDR3 region has 14 residues. This CDR3 reads CASSESWGGSVNTF. Written as DNA, the CDR3 is TGTGCCAGCAGTGAAAGCTGGGGGGGGAGCGTTAACACCTTC.

The V call is TRBV5-6, the J call TRBJ2-5; 8 nucleotides match TRBD1. The CDR3 contains 15 residues. The J segment lost 2 bases and the V segment lost 4 bases, leaving 7 bases of the junction unmatched. From germline, CDR1 is SGHDT and CDR2 YYEEEE. CDR3 in amino acids: CASSRDRGVQETQYF. The DNA for the CDR3 is TGTGCCAGCAGCCGAGACAGGGGCGTTCAAGAGACCCAGTACTTC.

This chain joins TRBV6-2 or TRBV6-3 and TRBJ2-1; TRBD2 aligns across 9 bases. Germline CDR1 is MNHEY and CDR2 is SVGEGT. This CDR3 spans 16 amino acids. With V trimmed by 4 bases and J by 6 bases, 10 bases remained unmatched. This CDR3 reads CASSSPLTSGRNEQFF. CDR3 bases: TGTGCCAGCAGTTCTCCCCTCACTAGCGGGCGCAATGAGCAGTTCTTC.

V and J are TRBV2 and TRBJ1-5; no firm D call. Trimming stripped 2 bases from V and 3 bases from J, with 8 bases between. Germline V gene sequence: CDR1 SNHLY, CDR2 FYNNEI. The CDR3 extends over 14 amino acids. The CDR3 DNA reads as TGTGCCAGCAGTGAAAGGCAGGTCAATCAGCCCCAGCATTTT. This sequence encodes CASSERQVNQPQHF.

The chain is built from TRBV3-1 (or the pseudogene TRBV3-2) and TRBJ1-1, with 7 bases that match TRBD1. V lost 3 bases, J lost 11 bases, and 6 bases stayed unmatched. Germline V lookup: CDR1 LGHDT, CDR2 YNNKEL (reference sequence). CDR3 length equals 12 residues. The chain's CDR3 is CASSHMGQRAFF. The CDR3 nucleotides are TGTGCCAGCAGCCACATGGGACAGAGGGCTTTCTTT.

The chain carries TRBV28 and TRBJ2-7; the match to TRBD2 covers 7 bases. Germline V gene sequence: CDR1 MDHEN, CDR2 SYDVKM. This CDR3 contains 18 residues. The V gene end was trimmed by 3 bases and the J gene end by 2 bases; junction bases not matched to a gene: 16. This CDR3 is CASSFPLGQGGTPYEQYF. The CDR3 DNA reads as TGTGCCAGCAGTTTCCCTCTTGGCCAGGGAGGGACCCCCTACGAGCAGTACTTC. The full variable domain, rest sourced from reference TRBV28 and TRBJ2-7, is DVKVTQSSRYLVKRTGEKVFLECVQDMDHENMFWYRQDPGLGLRLIYFSYDVKMKEKGDIPEGYSVSREKKERFSLILESASTNQTSMYLCASSFPLGQGGTPYEQYFGPGTRLTVT.

The rearrangement uses TRBV25-1 and TRBJ2-7; a possible D gene is TRBD1 (6 bases). The V gene's germline CDR1 is MGHDK and CDR2 SYGVNS. Deletions cut 2 bases from V and 5 bases from J, with 13 bases between. The CDR3 is 14 residues long. CDR3 nucleotide sequence: TGTGCCAGCAGTGAAGTTAACAGGGTCGACGAGCAGTACTTC. Its protein product is CASSEVNRVDEQYF.

This sequence joins TRBV2 and TRBJ1-2; D gene uncertain. This CDR3 comprises 15 residues. Looked up from germline, CDR1 is SNHLY and CDR2 is FYNNEI. V was shortened by 2 bases and J by 4 bases, with 14 bases between the two germline ends. The CDR3 DNA reads TGTGCCAGCAGTGAACGAGGACGGGGAGTCTATGGCTACACCTTC. Residues: CASSERGRGVYGYTF.

The chain combines TRBV30 with TRBJ2-3, with 8 bases aligning to TRBD2. The junction had 9 bases not matched to a gene; V was cut back by 0 bases and J by 13 bases. CDR1 is GTSNPN, CDR2 SVGIG, per germline (reference sequence). The CDR3 totals 13 residues. In nucleotides, the CDR3 is TGTGCCTGGAGTGTCGGGACCGGGGGGGGAGAGTATTTT. Translated, it gives CAWSVGTGGGEYF.

The gene calls are TRBV6-2 or TRBV6-3 and TRBJ2-3; 7 bases agree with TRBD2. Germline trimming cut 1 base from V and 5 bases from J; bases unmatched to any gene: 21. Germline V gene lookup returns CDR1 MNHEY and CDR2 SVGEGT. This CDR3 contains 20 residues. CDR3: CASSYYPFVSSGSGEDTQYF. The CDR3 DNA is TGTGCCAGCAGTTACTACCCCTTCGTTAGTAGCGGGTCTGGAGAAGATACGCAGTATTTT.

The chain couples TRBV19 to TRBJ1-5, with D perhaps matching TRBD1 (6 bases). The germline gives CDR1 LNHDA, CDR2 SQIVND (reference sequence). CDR3 length: 15 amino acids. Deletions cut 8 bases from V and 4 bases from J, with 18 bases between. Here the CDR3 reads CASRFAGASNQPQHF. In nucleotides, the CDR3 is TGTGCCAGTCGTTTTGCAGGGGCCTCGAATCAGCCCCAGCATTTT.

The rearrangement uses TRBV27 and TRBJ1-2; perhaps TRBD1 as D (6 bases). Germline values: CDR1 MNHEY, CDR2 SMNVEV (reference sequence). This CDR3 spans 13 amino acids. Trimming pared 2 bases from V and 7 bases from J, leaving 11 bases between. CDR3 sequence (DNA): TGTGCCAGCAGTTTAAAGCCAGGGGTTGGCTACACCTTC. Its protein product is CASSLKPGVGYTF.

This clone was seen just once. The CDR3 DNA reads as TGTGCCAGCTCACTCGGGAGGGATCAGCCCCAGCATTTT. Translated, it gives CASSLGRDQPQHF. The genes are TRBV18 and TRBJ1-5; D call uncertain. Germline V gene sequence: CDR1 KGHSH, CDR2 LQKENI. Trimming removed 4 bases at V and 5 bases at J, with 9 bases between. The CDR3 covers 13 residues. The complete variable domain, with remaining parts taken from reference TRBV18 and TRBJ1-5, reads NAGVMQNPRHLVRRRGQEARLRCSPMKGHSHVYWYRQLPEEGLKFMVYLQKENIIDESGMPKERFSAEFPKEGPSILRIQQVVRGDSAAYFCASSLGRDQPQHFGDGTRLSIL.

CDR3 nucleotides: TGTGCCAGCAGCACTAGACTAAACACCGGGGAGCTGTTTTTT. Translation: CASSTRLNTGELFF. The chain employs TRBV5-4 and TRBJ2-2; a weak D match, TRBD2 (5 bases). This CDR3 has 14 amino acids. Germline V CDR1 and CDR2: SGHNT, YYREEE (reference sequence). Deletions cut 4 bases from V and 2 bases from J, with 9 bases between.

The DNA of the CDR3 is TGTGCCAGCAGCGCCAATCGGGACAATGAGCAGTTCTTC. Amino acids: CASSANRDNEQFF. The chain carries TRBV7-3 and TRBJ2-1; D is unclear. The CDR3 spans 13 residues. Germline values: CDR1 SGHTA, CDR2 FQGTGA. Trimming removed 5 bases at V and 5 bases at J, with 10 bases between.

The rearrangement uses TRBV7-2 and TRBJ1-1; no firm D call. V was pared by 2 bases and J by 0 bases, with 10 bases between. The germline V gene has CDR1 SGHTA and CDR2 FQGNSA. The CDR3 is 15 residues long. This CDR3 reads CASSLLGHMNTEAFF. In DNA, the CDR3 is TGTGCCAGCAGCTTACTAGGCCACATGAACACTGAAGCTTTCTTT. Variable domain in full (rest from reference TRBV7-2 and TRBJ1-1): GAGVSQSPSNKVTEKGKDVELRCDPISGHTALYWYRQSLGQGLEFLIYFQGNSAPDKSGLPSDRFSAERTGGSVSTLTIQRTQQEDSAVYLCASSLLGHMNTEAFFGQGTRLTVV.

V and J are TRBV2 and TRBJ2-5, with 8 bases matching TRBD2. Germline V CDR1 and CDR2: SNHLY, FYNNEI. The V segment lost 6 bases and the J segment 1 base; nucleotides outside the gene matches: 7. This CDR3 has 15 residues. The CDR3 loop is CASSSGGGSQETQYF. The DNA of the CDR3 is TGTGCCAGCAGCAGCGGGGGAGGTTCCCAAGAGACCCAGTACTTC.

The chain links TRBV3-1 (or the pseudogene TRBV3-2) to TRBJ2-1, with 11 bases matching TRBD2. With 2 bases clipped from V and 4 bases from J, the junction kept 4 bases outside the gene matches. Germline CDR1 and CDR2: LGHDT and YNNKEL (reference sequence). The CDR3 runs 16 residues. This CDR3 reads CASSQPPSGRYNEQFF. The CDR3 DNA is TGTGCCAGCAGCCAACCCCCTAGCGGGAGGTACAATGAGCAGTTCTTC.

The chain joins TRBV15 to TRBJ1-4; unclear D gene. CDR1 is LNHNV and CDR2 is YYDKDF in the germline V gene (reference sequence). V lost 5 bases and J 6 bases, leaving 13 bases between the germline ends. The CDR3 contains 14 residues. CDR3 residues: CATSPRDRDEKLFF. The CDR3 DNA is TGTGCCACCAGCCCACGGGATCGGGATGAAAAACTGTTTTTT.

This chain joins TRBV15 and TRBJ2-5; TRBD2 matches at 9 bases. The V and J ends lost 5 bases and 0 bases, in that order; junction bases with no gene match: 4. Germline CDR1 and CDR2: LNHNV and YYDKDF (reference sequence). CDR3 size: 15 residues. The CDR3 nucleotides are TGTGCCACCAGCCGCCTAGCGGGGAACCAAGAGACCCAGTACTTC. It encodes CATSRLAGNQETQYF. The entire variable domain, with the rest obtained from reference TRBV15 and TRBJ2-5, is as follows: DAMVIQNPRYQVTQFGKPVTLSCSQTLNHNVMYWYQQKSSQAPKLLFHYYDKDFNNEADTPDNFQSRRPNTSFCFLDIRSPGLGDTAMYLCATSRLAGNQETQYFGPGTRLLVL.